The source of this TCR beta chain is a study of T cell repertoires in cytomegalovirus infection. The study's findings and limits: Ex vivo responses were dominated by HLA-C-restricted CMV-specific TCR beta clonotypes.

MiXCR, applied by TCRdb to the reads, yields one record per CDR3 protein. The data show about 530,000 distinct CDR3 sequences, with 26% seen just once and under 15% held by the top ten. This clonotype was observed a few times. Its antigen is unknown. V dropped 8 bases and J dropped 5 bases, with 12 bases sitting between them. From germline, CDR1 is SGHVS and CDR2 FNYEAQ. This CDR3 comprises 12 residues. This clonotype was sampled from a human donor in good health (CMV status not recorded). Some clones in this sample may be carry-over from other donors' samples. The source material was PBMCs. The rearrangement joins TRBV7-6 to TRBJ1-1; D gene unclear. CDR3 coding DNA: TGTGCCAGCTCCCCTTGGAGGACTGAAGCTTTCTTT. Translation gives CASSPWRTEAFF.